The 16 T cell receptor beta chains presented below share a single source sample, sequenced in a study of regulatory T cells in long-lasting Graves disease (dated by TCRdb to the early 2020s). The sample's time point label, decoded: newly diagnosed GD, antithyroid drugs for less than 3 months. RNA was extracted from PBMCs in TRIzol for both TCR sequencing and RNA sequencing. The library was generated by multiplex PCR. Sequencing instrument: Illumina HiSeq 4000. CDR3 regions were amplified by Arm-PCR with iRepertoire HTBI primers to construct TCR beta libraries. TCRdb applied fastp at Q25 and MiXCR to the public reads, then kept only in-frame beta chains. Every CDR3 protein is listed once, alongside the most common genes and DNA of its rows. The sample yields roughly 420,000 distinct CDR3 sequences; around 16% were counted once. The top ten clonotypes cover 20% to 25% of the sample. Sample: peripheral blood mononuclear cells (PBMCs), taken at new diagnosis, from a patient treated with antithyroid drugs. These TCRs come from a female donor with Graves disease.

This clonotype has ten or more counts. This chain connects TRBV2 to TRBJ1-5, with 7 bases fitting TRBD1. V lost 6 bases and J lost 1; bases outside the gene matches: 3. The CDR3 is made up of 14 amino acids. Germline values: CDR1 SNHLY, CDR2 FYNNEI. As DNA, the CDR3 is TGTGCCAGCAGGGCGGGACAGAGCAATCAGCCCCAGCATTTT. Protein: CASRAGQSNQPQHF.

The rearrangement joins TRBV7-9 to TRBJ1-2; D is undetermined. The V gene lost 5 bases and the J gene lost 8 bases, with 15 bases spanning the gap. CDR1 SEHNR and CDR2 FQNEAQ come from the germline V gene (reference sequence). The CDR3 spans 13 residues. The CDR3 DNA is TGTGCCAGCAGCCCAACAGATTTGGGCGGCTACACCTTC. Its protein product is CASSPTDLGGYTF.

The chain uses TRBV7-3 and TRBJ2-5, with 12 bases identical to TRBD2. The CDR3 sequence is 15 residues long. Germline assignment: CDR1 SGHTA and CDR2 FQGTGA. V was clipped by 5 bases and J by 2 bases; unmatched bases: 3. The CDR3 DNA is TGTGCCAGCAGCCCCCTAGCGGGGGGGCAAGAGACCCAGTACTTC. As protein: CASSPLAGGQETQYF. Based on the CDR3 plus reference TRBV7-3 and TRBJ2-5, the full variable domain is GAGVSQTPSNKVTEKGKYVELRCDPISGHTALYWYRQSLGQGPEFLIYFQGTGAADDSGLPNDRFFAVRPEGSVSTLKIQRTERGDSAVYLCASSPLAGGQETQYFGPGTRLLVL.

The sample holds a few counts of this clonotype. The chain recombines TRBV28 with TRBJ2-7; D is possibly TRBD2 (5 bases). The CDR3 contains 14 residues. Germline V gene data show CDR1 as MDHEN and CDR2 as SYDVKM. V was trimmed by 4 bases and J by 5 bases, leaving 15 bases between them. The DNA for the CDR3 is TGTGCCAGCAGTTACCCCCGAGGGTGGGACGAGCAGTACTTC. Its protein product is CASSYPRGWDEQYF.

This clonotype was counted between two and nine times. The chain links TRBV4-3 to TRBJ2-3; 13 bases align to TRBD2. Germline V lookup: CDR1 LGHNA, CDR2 YSLEER. V shed 0 bases and J 6 bases; nucleotides not matched to a gene: 6. The CDR3 is made up of 17 amino acids. The CDR3 region is CASSQELAGGPPDTQYF. The CDR3 DNA reads TGCGCCAGCAGCCAAGAACTAGCGGGAGGGCCCCCGGATACGCAGTATTTT.

This clonotype was recorded once. This may stem from a read error, because a much larger clone lies one nucleotide away. V gene TRBV7-9 combines with J gene TRBJ1-6; no firm D call. Germline V gene data show CDR1 as SEHNR and CDR2 as FQNEAQ (reference sequence). The CDR3 spans 14 residues. CDR3 DNA sequence: TGTGCCGGCAGCTTATCGACAACCGACGCACCCCTCCACTTT. It encodes CAGSLSTTDAPLHF.

Ten or more counts support this clonotype. V gene TRBV4-1 combines with J gene TRBJ2-1, with D possibly TRBD2 on 7 matching bases. Germline CDR1 is MGHRA and CDR2 is YSYEKL. The CDR3 has 18 residues. V lost 0 bases and J 4 bases, leaving 19 bases between the germline ends. In DNA form, the CDR3 reads TGCGCCAGCAGCCAAGAGGGGGCGGGGCTAGCGGAGTACAATGAGCAGTTCTTC. Translated, it gives CASSQEGAGLAEYNEQFF.

This chain joins TRBV4-1 and TRBJ2-7; D perhaps matches TRBD1 (6 bases). Germline-derived CDR1 and CDR2 are MGHRA and YSYEKL. The CDR3 has 16 residues. The ends were cut back, 1 base at V and 0 bases at J, with 13 bases in the middle. This CDR3 reads CASSQGRQANSYEQYF. The CDR3 nucleotides read TGCGCCAGCAGCCAAGGTCGACAGGCAAACTCCTACGAGCAGTACTTC.

This clonotype has ten or more counts. This chain joins TRBV18 and TRBJ2-4, with a possible D match to TRBD1 (6 bases). Trimming stripped 4 bases from V and 8 bases from J, with 12 bases between. The CDR3 runs 13 residues. The germline V gene has CDR1 KGHSH and CDR2 LQKENI. The CDR3 DNA is TGTGCCAGCTCACGGGACACCGTCCACATTCAGTACTTC. The encoded protein is CASSRDTVHIQYF.

This clonotype was seen many times. The chain uses TRBV24-1 and TRBJ1-5; D gene uncertain. CDR3 length equals 14 residues. Germline V lookup: CDR1 KGHDR, CDR2 SFDVKD. Trimming stripped 9 bases from V and 5 bases from J, with 16 bases between. The CDR3 loop reads CATSEARGDQPQHF. In DNA, the CDR3 is TGTGCCACCTCGGAGGCACGCGGGGATCAGCCCCAGCATTTT.

This chain links TRBV12-3 or TRBV12-4 with TRBJ1-1, with a tentative D call TRBD1 (5 bases). Trimming took 2 bases from V and 1 from J, leaving 8 bases between them. The length of the CDR3 is 14 residues. The CDR3 DNA sequence: TGTGCCAGCAGTTTAATACAGGCGAACACTGAAGCTTTCTTT. It translates to CASSLIQANTEAFF.

This clonotype was observed many times. CDR3 bases: TGTGCCAGCAGCGGGGGGGGGTGGGTGACCCAGTACTTC. Translating gives CASSGGGWVTQYF. The chain uses TRBV12-3 or TRBV12-4 and TRBJ2-5; 8 bases map to TRBD2. The CDR3 length is 13 residues. Losses at the gene ends were 6 bases for V and 7 bases for J; bases not matched to a gene: 7.

This clonotype was observed many times. The chain employs TRBV11-2 and TRBJ1-6; the D gene is possibly TRBD1 (6 bases). Germline V lookup: CDR1 SGHAT, CDR2 FQNNGV. The CDR3 loop spans 14 amino acids. Trimming removed 4 bases from V and 5 bases from J, with 9 bases in between. Written as DNA, the CDR3 is TGTGCCAGCAGCTCGGGGACACATAATTCACCCCTCCACTTT. It codes for CASSSGTHNSPLHF.

Turning to this clonotype: This likely reflects a read error, since a far larger clone is one base away. The V call is TRBV7-9, the J call TRBJ2-4; 8 bases agree with TRBD2. The end of the DNA aligns better with TRBJ2-1, so the J call may be wrong. The CDR3 extends over 21 amino acids. Germline lookup yields CDR1 SEHNR and CDR2 FQNEAQ (reference sequence). In DNA, the CDR3 is TGTGCCAGCAGCTCCGGAGGGGAGACTAGCGAGAGGACTTGGCGATTGGGTGAGCAGTTCTTC. Its translation is CASSSGGETSERTWRLGEQFF.

This clonotype was detected ten times or more. The chain joins TRBV7-2 to TRBJ2-3; D not certain. Germline V CDR1 and CDR2: SGHTA, FQGNSA. Trimming took 5 bases from V and 1 from J, leaving 22 bases between them. The length of the CDR3 is 18 residues. CDR3 DNA: TGTGCCAGCAGCCAAGATTTAAGGGTTGGCGGCGGCACAGATACGCAGTATTTT. This translates into CASSQDLRVGGGTDTQYF.

This clonotype was seen once. The chain has TRBV7-9 and TRBJ2-1; a weak D match, TRBD2 (5 bases). This CDR3 spans 14 amino acids. Deletions cut 4 bases from V and 1 base from J, with 8 bases between. Germline-derived CDR1 and CDR2 are SEHNR and FQNEAQ (reference sequence). CDR3 protein: CASSWTDSYNEQFF. The CDR3 nucleotides read TGTGCCAGCAGCTGGACTGATTCCTACAATGAGCAGTTCTTC.